This T cell receptor beta chain comes out of a study of blood T cell repertoires in COVID-19. Germline V gene sequence: CDR1 LGHDT, CDR2 YNNKEL (reference sequence). The CDR3 is 14 amino acids. The V and J ends lost 1 base and 0 bases respectively, with 7 bases between them. Repertoires were generated with immunoSEQ multiplex PCR, while TCRdb's copy carries only in-frame clones and drops some. The sample contains around 320,000 clones, over 90% of which appear only once. Sequenced sample: PBMCs or T cells enriched from blood (not recorded which). V is TRBV3-1 (or the pseudogene TRBV3-2) and J is TRBJ2-7; the D is unclear. The receptor was isolated from a woman aged 30 to 39 who had been exposed to COVID-19. The CDR3 spells CASSQGRGSYEQYF. DNA of the CDR3: TGTGCCAGCAGCCAAGGGCGCGGCTCCTACGAGCAGTACTTC.